A single sample gave rise to the 25 T cell receptor beta chains below, sequenced in a study of T-cell memory formation after mild COVID-19. Via MiXCR, TCRdb re-called the 5' RACE reads, giving one row per CDR3 protein. The sample lists fewer than 350,000 distinct CDR3 sequences; roughly an eighth were seen once. Sample: PBMCs or a T cell subset sorted from them (not recorded which). The source is a man aged 18 to 29 who had mild COVID-19 (a few samples of this study predate the infection). Cell type and time point are not known.

The gene calls are TRBV7-2 and TRBJ2-1; D is unclear. Germline-derived CDR1 and CDR2 are SGHTA and FQGNSA. This CDR3 has 16 residues. V was clipped by 1 base and J by 0 bases, with 10 bases between them. CDR3 bases: TGTGCCAGCAGCTTAGTGGCGCAGCGCTCCTACAATGAGCAGTTCTTC. Encoded protein: CASSLVAQRSYNEQFF.

The genes are TRBV7-2 and TRBJ2-6; perhaps TRBD2 as D (7 bases). Germline CDR1 and CDR2: SGHTA and FQGNSA. This CDR3 is 16 amino acids long. CDR3 sequence reads: CAGGGARVPGANVLTF. In DNA form, the CDR3 reads TGTGCGGGGGGGGGCGCGCGCGTCCCCGGGGCCAACGTCCTGACTTTC.

V and J are TRBV5-4 and TRBJ1-1; perhaps TRBD1 as D (5 bases). CDR3 size: 14 residues. CDR1 is SGHNT, CDR2 YYREEE, per germline (reference sequence). The V and J ends lost 5 bases and 1 base respectively, with 12 bases between them. The chain's CDR3 is CASRDTGWNTEAFF. The CDR3 DNA is TGTGCCAGCAGGGACACGGGATGGAACACTGAAGCTTTCTTT.

This clonotype occurred a few times. The chain employs TRBV30 and TRBJ1-2; 11 bases fit TRBD1. There are 15 residues in the CDR3. With 2 bases clipped from V and 8 bases from J, the junction kept 10 bases outside the gene matches. The V gene's germline CDR1 is GTSNPN and CDR2 SVGIG (reference sequence). CDR3 protein: CAWSRTGGPIWGYTF. CDR3 nucleotides: TGTGCCTGGAGTAGGACAGGGGGCCCGATTTGGGGCTACACCTTC.

The rearrangement links TRBV20-1 to TRBJ2-2; D gene uncertain. The germline gives CDR1 DFQATT, CDR2 SNEGSKA (reference sequence). The CDR3 loop spans 13 amino acids. The V end was cut by 4 bases, the J end by 5 bases, with 11 bases between. The CDR3 here is CSATKPATGELFF. The CDR3 bases are TGCAGTGCTACCAAGCCGGCGACCGGGGAGCTGTTTTTT.

The sample holds a few counts of this clonotype. This rearrangement joins TRBV12-3 or TRBV12-4 to TRBJ1-6; no clear D. The CDR3 has 15 amino acids. Trimming took off 5 bases at V and 8 bases at J, with 16 bases between the two ends. CDR3 DNA sequence: TGTGCCAGCAGTCCCCCAGGCGTCCGGGATTCACCCCTCCACTTT. Translation gives CASSPPGVRDSPLHF.

In its sample, this clonotype was seen a few times. The rearrangement uses TRBV6-2 or TRBV6-3 and TRBJ2-3; 7 bases match TRBD2. Germline CDR1 MNHEY, CDR2 SVGEGT. J lost 6 bases, V lost 2 bases, and 8 bases had no gene match. The CDR3 sequence is 15 residues long. CDR3 residues: CASSYMGLAVDTQYF. The CDR3 DNA reads TGTGCCAGCAGTTACATGGGGCTAGCGGTGGATACGCAGTATTTT.

The chain employs TRBV5-1 and TRBJ1-1; tentatively, D is TRBD1 (5 bases). CDR1 is SGHRS and CDR2 is YFSETQ in the germline V gene. The CDR3 length is 14 residues. Deletions cut 4 bases from V and 5 bases from J, with 15 bases between. The CDR3 loop is CASSLGRVGTEAFF. The CDR3 DNA follows: TGCGCCAGCAGCCTGGGCAGGGTAGGGACTGAAGCTTTCTTT.

This clonotype showed up many times. The V gene is TRBV10-3, the J gene TRBJ1-1; D call uncertain. The germline V and J ends were trimmed by 4 bases and 1 base, with 7 bases remaining between them. From germline, CDR1 is ENHRY and CDR2 SYGVKD. This CDR3 spans 13 amino acids. CDR3 nucleotides: TGTGCCATCAGTGCAGCTGAGAACACTGAAGCTTTCTTT. It encodes CAISAAENTEAFF.

The V and J genes are TRBV9 and TRBJ1-6; maybe TRBD1 (6 bases). The CDR3 is 17 residues long. Germline V gene data show CDR1 as SGDLS and CDR2 as YYNGEE. With 4 bases removed from V and 5 bases from J, the gap between germline ends came to 19 bases. CDR3 protein: CASSTTWGDTNNSPLHF. DNA of the CDR3: TGTGCCAGCAGCACGACATGGGGGGACACAAATAATTCACCCCTCCACTTT.

This clonotype appeared many times. The chain has TRBV9 and TRBJ2-1, with D perhaps TRBD1 or TRBD2 (5 bases each). The length of the CDR3 is 15 residues. The germline V and J ends were trimmed by 4 bases and 0 bases, with 11 bases remaining between them. Germline values: CDR1 SGDLS, CDR2 YYNGEE. The CDR3 DNA reads TGTGCCAGCAGCACCGGGACCACCTCCTACAATGAGCAGTTCTTC. Amino acids: CASSTGTTSYNEQFF.

The chain recombines TRBV24-1 with TRBJ2-2; the D is unclear. The germline V gene has CDR1 KGHDR and CDR2 SFDVKD. CDR3 length equals 15 residues. Trimming stripped 3 bases from V and 4 bases from J, with 11 bases between. The CDR3 reads CATSDTSAGTGELFF. The CDR3 DNA sequence: TGTGCCACCAGTGATACCTCGGCAGGCACCGGGGAGCTGTTTTTT.

The chain has TRBV7-2 and TRBJ1-1; D is ambiguous. This CDR3 spans 15 amino acids. Germline V gene sequence: CDR1 SGHTA, CDR2 FQGNSA. V lost 1 base to trimming and J lost 0 bases, with 9 bases between them. The CDR3 coding sequence is TGTGCCAGCAGCTTAGGGCCGAGTATGAACACTGAAGCTTTCTTT. Its translation: CASSLGPSMNTEAFF.

This clonotype was detected only a few times. The V call is TRBV20-1, the J call TRBJ2-1, with D unclear. The CDR3 is 11 amino acids. Germline V lookup: CDR1 DFQATT, CDR2 SNEGSKA (reference sequence). The V gene lost 5 bases and the J gene lost 9 bases, with 11 bases spanning the gap. The CDR3 sequence: CSAGPVVEQFF. In DNA form, the CDR3 reads TGCAGTGCTGGACCAGTAGTTGAGCAGTTCTTC.

This clonotype was picked up many times. The chain employs TRBV4-1 and TRBJ2-2; 8 positions match TRBD1. CDR1 is MGHRA, CDR2 YSYEKL, per germline. This CDR3 is built from 17 residues. The trim removed 4 bases at V and 5 bases at J, leaving 12 bases unmatched. CDR3 nucleotides: TGCGCCAGCAGCCGAGACCCAGGGGGCGGAAGGACCGGGGAGCTGTTTTTT. It specifies CASSRDPGGGRTGELFF.

In its sample, this clonotype was seen a few times. The V and J genes are TRBV6-6 and TRBJ2-7; 8 nucleotides align to TRBD1. Trimming removed 5 bases from V and 2 bases from J; junction bases left unmatched: 5. Germline assignment: CDR1 MNHNY and CDR2 SVGAGI (reference sequence). The CDR3 covers 14 residues. The CDR3 bases are TGTGCCAGCAGTACCCGGGACAGGCCCTACGAGCAGTACTTC. Translation: CASSTRDRPYEQYF.

Many counts were recorded for this clonotype. The chain links TRBV5-1 to TRBJ2-3; a possible D gene is TRBD2 (5 bases). CDR3 length equals 15 residues. The germline V and J ends were trimmed by 0 bases and 4 bases, with 12 bases remaining between them. The germline CDR1 and CDR2 sequences are SGHRS and YFSETQ. CDR3 in DNA: TGCGCCAGCAGCTTGGATGACCTAGCCCCAGATACGCAGTATTTT. Translating it yields CASSLDDLAPDTQYF.

The rearrangement links TRBV7-9 to TRBJ2-5; D possibly corresponds to TRBD1 (6 bases). The V end was cut by 7 bases, the J end by 1 base, with 10 bases between. The CDR3 length is 13 residues. In germline, CDR1 is SEHNR, CDR2 FQNEAQ (reference sequence). The CDR3 DNA is TGTGCCAGCACCCGGACAGCCCAAGAGACCCAGTACTTC. Its protein product is CASTRTAQETQYF.

This clonotype was counted between two and nine times. This sequence joins TRBV18 and TRBJ1-1; 7 nucleotides align to TRBD1. This CDR3 is 14 amino acids long. CDR1 and CDR2 (germline): KGHSH, LQKENI. The junction had 5 bases not matched to a gene; V was cut back by 6 bases and J by 1 base. CDR3 DNA sequence: TGTGCCAGCTCGTCTAACAGGGGGAACACTGAAGCTTTCTTT. It yields the protein CASSSNRGNTEAFF.

This clonotype has only a few counts. This chain links TRBV7-2 with TRBJ2-2, with D maybe TRBD2 (5 bases). CDR3 length: 13 amino acids. The V end was cut by 7 bases, the J end by 4 bases, with 10 bases between. Germline CDR1 is SGHTA and CDR2 is FQGNSA. The CDR3 DNA follows: TGTGCCAGCAAGGGTAGCGCCACCGGGGAGCTGTTTTTT. The encoded protein is CASKGSATGELFF.

This clonotype showed up many times. The chain joins TRBV4-1 to TRBJ2-3; D not certain. Germline V gives CDR1 MGHRA, CDR2 YSYEKL. Trimming shortened V by 0 bases and J by 0 bases, and 10 bases separated the two germline ends. The CDR3 extends over 16 amino acids. The CDR3 region has the DNA TGCGCCAGCAGCCAAGAAGGGAACCCAAGCACAGATACGCAGTATTTT. It codes for CASSQEGNPSTDTQYF.

This clonotype was detected a few times. The chain recombines TRBV4-3 with TRBJ2-2, with 8 positions matching TRBD2. Germline CDR1 reads LGHNA; CDR2 reads YSLEER. The CDR3 spans 17 residues. V was clipped by 0 bases and J by 6 bases; unmatched bases: 9. The CDR3, as DNA: TGCGCCAGCAGCCAAGATCGGGGACTAGTCCTTCCCGGGGAGCTGTTTTTT. Amino acid sequence: CASSQDRGLVLPGELFF.

A few counts support this clonotype. The rearrangement links TRBV4-1 to TRBJ2-7; perhaps TRBD2 as D (5 bases). The CDR3 loop spans 13 amino acids. V was pared by 2 bases and J by 4 bases, with 9 bases between. In germline, CDR1 is MGHRA, CDR2 YSYEKL. CDR3 nucleotide sequence: TGCGCCAGCAGCCAATCCGGAGGTTACGAGCAGTACGTC. Protein product: CASSQSGGYEQYV.

The chain uses TRBV6-6 and TRBJ2-7, with 9 bases that match TRBD2. V gave up 2 bases and J gave up 1 base; unmatched junction bases: 12. The CDR3 contains 18 residues. Germline V gene sequence: CDR1 MNHNY, CDR2 SVGAGI (reference sequence). The CDR3, as DNA: TGTGCCAGCAGTTACCGGCAGGGGCGGCTAGCGGGGTCCTACGAGCAGTACTTC. It encodes CASSYRQGRLAGSYEQYF.

The genes are TRBV6-2 or TRBV6-3 and TRBJ2-5; TRBD1 is a possible D gene (7 bases). With 5 bases removed from V and 6 bases from J, the gap between germline ends came to 16 bases. Germline V gene lookup returns CDR1 MNHEY and CDR2 SVGEGT. This CDR3 contains 14 residues. CDR3: CASSHPGGLKTQYF. The CDR3 bases are TGTGCCAGCAGTCACCCAGGGGGGCTGAAGACCCAGTACTTC.